Each of the 14 T cell receptor beta chains below was sequenced from the same sample in a study of T-cell reconstitution after alpha-beta-depleted transplantation in children. Unique molecular identifiers featured in how the TCRbeta library was prepared. TCRdb re-called the PCR reads with MiXCR, one entry per CDR3 protein. This table holds about 440,000 distinct CDR3 sequences, approximately 41% found once. The specimen was PBMCs, collected before TCRalphabeta/CD19-depleted stem cell transplant. The receptors shown here come from a girl aged 2 to 9 with aplastic anemia, due to receive a stem cell transplant.

The rearrangement joins TRBV20-1 to TRBJ2-3; the match to TRBD2 covers 12 bases. V lost 5 bases and J lost 5; bases outside the gene matches: 2. The CDR3 is 13 residues long. Germline V gene lookup returns CDR1 DFQATT and CDR2 SNEGSKA (reference sequence). The DNA of the CDR3 is TGCAGTGCTCTAGCGGGGGGGTTAGATACGCAGTATTTT. This codes for CSALAGGLDTQYF.

This chain connects TRBV5-1 to TRBJ2-6; D is unclear. The germline gives CDR1 SGHRS, CDR2 YFSETQ. The V end was cut by 3 bases, the J end by 0 bases, with 10 bases between. This CDR3 is built from 16 residues. The CDR3 here is CASSYGRNSGANVLTF. CDR3 bases: TGCGCCAGCAGCTACGGACGGAACTCTGGGGCCAACGTCCTGACTTTC.

This chain uses TRBV7-2 with TRBJ2-3; possibly TRBD1 for D (5 bases). CDR3 size: 13 residues. CDR1 is SGHTA and CDR2 is FQGNSA in the germline V gene. V lost 6 bases to trimming and J lost 4 bases, with 11 bases between them. This CDR3 reads CASRGPVADTQYF. The CDR3 DNA follows: TGTGCCAGCAGGGGGCCGGTGGCAGATACGCAGTATTTT. Filled out from reference TRBV7-2 and TRBJ2-3, the complete variable domain reads GAGVSQSPSNKVTEKGKDVELRCDPISGHTALYWYRQSLGQGLEFLIYFQGNSAPDKSGLPSDRFSAERTGGSVSTLTIQRTQQEDSAVYLCASRGPVADTQYFGPGTRLTVL.

The rearrangement links TRBV11-3 to TRBJ2-1, with 9 bases identical to TRBD2. Germline V gene sequence: CDR1 SGHNT, CDR2 YENEEA. J was trimmed by 6 bases and V by 1 base; bases with no gene match: 7. CDR3 length: 16 amino acids. The CDR3 spells CASSLVSASGTNEQFF. In DNA, the CDR3 is TGTGCCAGCAGCTTAGTCTCGGCTAGCGGGACCAATGAGCAGTTCTTC.

This clonotype was seen ten or more times. This chain connects TRBV6-5 to TRBJ1-1; 9 bases line up with TRBD1. The germline gives CDR1 MNHEY, CDR2 SVGAGI. The length of the CDR3 is 14 residues. The J segment lost 5 bases and the V segment lost 4 bases, leaving 5 bases of the junction unmatched. In DNA form, the CDR3 reads TGTGCCAGCAGTTCATCGACAGGGGGGACTGAAGCTTTCTTT. This gives the protein CASSSSTGGTEAFF.

In this sample, this clonotype turned up a few times. The CDR3 DNA follows: TGCAGCGTTGGGGGGCTGCATCTCTACAATGAGCAGTTCTTC. It encodes CSVGGLHLYNEQFF. The chain has TRBV29-1 and TRBJ2-1, with D possibly being TRBD1 (6 bases). The V end lost 4 bases, the J end lost 3 bases, and 13 bases lay between the germline ends. This CDR3 has 14 residues. Germline values: CDR1 SQVTM, CDR2 ANQGSEA.

This clonotype was detected only a few times. This chain joins TRBV20-1 and TRBJ2-3; 7 bases agree with TRBD1. CDR1 is DFQATT, CDR2 SNEGSKA, per germline (reference sequence). The CDR3 runs 14 residues. With 3 bases clipped from V and 3 bases from J, the junction kept 6 bases outside the gene matches. CDR3 DNA sequence: TGCAGTGCTAGGGGGACAGATACTACAGATACGCAGTATTTT. Its protein is CSARGTDTTDTQYF.

This clonotype was observed once. The V and J genes are TRBV19 and TRBJ2-7, with D possibly being TRBD2 (7 bases). The CDR3 spans 13 residues. V was shortened by 10 bases and J by 6 bases, with 19 bases between the two germline ends. In germline, CDR1 is LNHDA, CDR2 SQIVND (reference sequence). The CDR3 bases are TGTGCCACCTCACTAGGGGGGGCGTCCGAGCAGTACTTC. Translating gives CATSLGGASEQYF.

This clonotype has a handful of counts. The chain combines TRBV5-1 with TRBJ2-5, with 9 bases matching TRBD1. This CDR3 has 15 residues. Germline V gene sequence: CDR1 SGHRS, CDR2 YFSETQ. V lost 3 bases, J lost 5 bases, and 8 bases stayed unmatched. CDR3 in amino acids: CASSSNTGGAETQYF. In DNA, the CDR3 is TGCGCCAGCAGCTCTAACACAGGGGGCGCGGAGACCCAGTACTTC.

V is TRBV4-2 and J is TRBJ2-3; 8 bases map to TRBD2. Looked up from germline, CDR1 is LGHNA and CDR2 is YNFKEQ. The CDR3 has 19 amino acids. The trim removed 2 bases at V and 0 bases at J, leaving 13 bases unmatched. The CDR3 bases are TGTGCCAGCAGCCAAAAGGGTTTGGGAACTAGCGGAAGCACAGATACGCAGTATTTT. It is translated as CASSQKGLGTSGSTDTQYF.

This chain uses TRBV24-1 with TRBJ2-1; D might be TRBD2 (5 bases). The CDR3 runs to 12 residues. The germline V gene encodes CDR1 KGHDR and CDR2 SFDVKD. V was shortened by 5 bases and J by 9 bases, with 10 bases between the two germline ends. The CDR3 DNA follows: TGTGCCACCAGTGGTGAAGGACTTGAGCAGTTCTTC. This translates into CATSGEGLEQFF.

The chain carries TRBV5-1 and TRBJ2-3; D might be TRBD2 (5 bases). The V gene lost 4 bases and the J gene lost 2 bases, with 11 bases spanning the gap. From germline, CDR1 is SGHRS and CDR2 YFSETQ. The CDR3 is 14 amino acids. The DNA of the CDR3 is TGCGCCAGCAGCCTTCTAGCCAACACAGATACGCAGTATTTT. Translated, it gives CASSLLANTDTQYF.

There are a few counts of this clonotype. The J gene is TRBJ2-7, the V gene TRBV24-1, with D possibly being TRBD2 (5 bases). Looked up from germline, CDR1 is KGHDR and CDR2 is SFDVKD. The CDR3 extends over 15 amino acids. Trimming left V 2 bases short and J 2 bases short, with 12 bases between. CDR3 nucleotide sequence: TGTGCCACCAGTGATTCGGGAAGCCCCCCCTACGAGCAGTACTTC. Translation: CATSDSGSPPYEQYF.

In its sample, this clonotype was seen a few times. The J gene is TRBJ2-7, the V gene TRBV12-3 or TRBV12-4; 9 nucleotides line up with TRBD1. CDR3 size: 16 residues. Trimming at V came to 0 bases and at J to 0 bases, leaving 3 bases not matched to a gene. The chain's CDR3 is CASSLAGQGNSYEQYF. The CDR3 DNA reads as TGTGCCAGCAGTTTAGCGGGACAGGGCAACTCCTACGAGCAGTACTTC.